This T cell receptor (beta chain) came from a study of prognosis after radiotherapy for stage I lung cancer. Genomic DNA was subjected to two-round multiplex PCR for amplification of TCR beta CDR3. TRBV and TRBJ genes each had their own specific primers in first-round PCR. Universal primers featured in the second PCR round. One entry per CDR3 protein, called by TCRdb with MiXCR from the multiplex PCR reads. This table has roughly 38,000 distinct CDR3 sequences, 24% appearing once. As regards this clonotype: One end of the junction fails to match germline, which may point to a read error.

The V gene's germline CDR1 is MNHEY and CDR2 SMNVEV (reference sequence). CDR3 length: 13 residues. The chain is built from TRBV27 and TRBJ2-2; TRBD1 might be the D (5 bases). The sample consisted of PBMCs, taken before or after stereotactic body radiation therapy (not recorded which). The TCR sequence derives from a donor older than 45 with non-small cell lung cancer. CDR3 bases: TGTGCCAGCATTCAGGGAAACACCGAGGAGCTGTTTTTT. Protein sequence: CASIQGNTEELFF.